These 13 T cell receptor beta chains were all obtained from the same sample, sequenced in a study of identical twins. TCRdb called the 5' RACE reads again in MiXCR, with one record for every CDR3 protein. Among about 920,000 distinct CDR3 sequences listed, roughly an eighth were seen once. This sample also appeared in a second study, on yellow fever vaccine responses in identical twins.

Material: PBMCs. The source is a woman younger than 30 in good health.

This CDR3 reads CASSPEQGALDNLTNEQFF. The DNA of the CDR3 is TGTGCCAGCAGCCCAGAACAGGGGGCCCTCGATAATTTAACCAATGAGCAGTTCTTC. J is TRBJ2-1 and V is TRBV7-4; 9 nucleotides line up with TRBD1. The CDR3 sequence is 19 residues long. Trimming at V came to 5 bases and at J to 6 bases, leaving 20 bases not matched to a gene. Germline V gives CDR1 SGHVT, CDR2 SQSDAQ.

This clonotype has a handful of counts. The chain is built from TRBV18 and TRBJ1-2; D not certain. V was shortened by 3 bases and J by 0 bases, with 14 bases between the two germline ends. CDR1 is KGHSH, CDR2 LQKENI, per germline. The CDR3 has 16 amino acids. CDR3 in DNA: TGTGCCAGCTCACCGGGTGGAATATCCACTAACTATGGCTACACCTTC. Its protein product is CASSPGGISTNYGYTF.

The chain uses TRBV20-1 and TRBJ1-6; possibly TRBD1 for D (6 bases). V was cut by 6 bases and J by 0 bases, with 9 bases left in between. The CDR3 loop spans 14 amino acids. Germline lookup yields CDR1 DFQATT and CDR2 SNEGSKA (reference sequence). DNA for the CDR3: TGCAGTGCAACGGACAGCTCCTATAATTCACCCCTCCACTTT. This gives the protein CSATDSSYNSPLHF.

This clonotype was seen more than once but under ten times. The chain links TRBV15 to TRBJ2-1; possible D gene TRBD2, 6 bases. The germline V gene has CDR1 LNHNV and CDR2 YYDKDF (reference sequence). V lost 6 bases, J lost 4 bases, and 19 bases lay in between. There are 16 residues in the CDR3. In nucleotides, the CDR3 is TGTGCCACCAGAGTCGACCGGGACTCGATTTACAATGAGCAGTTCTTC. Translating it yields CATRVDRDSIYNEQFF.

The chain has TRBV20-1 and TRBJ2-1; tentative D call: TRBD2 (6 bases). This CDR3 region has 14 residues. Trimming cost V 1 base and J 10 bases, with 17 bases left between them. Germline lookup yields CDR1 DFQATT and CDR2 SNEGSKA (reference sequence). The CDR3 DNA reads TGCAGTGCTAGAGGGGACTCGGACTATCGAGAGCAGTTCTTC. It codes for CSARGDSDYREQFF.

The chain is built from TRBV29-1 and TRBJ2-1, with D tentatively TRBD1 (5 bases). Looked up from germline, CDR1 is SQVTM and CDR2 is ANQGSEA. The ends were cut back, 5 bases at V and 4 bases at J, with 12 bases in the middle. This CDR3 is 13 amino acids long. The CDR3: CSVILDIYNEQFF. The CDR3 DNA is TGCAGCGTTATATTGGACATATACAATGAGCAGTTCTTC.

The chain has TRBV20-1 and TRBJ2-3; D not certain. Deletions cut 6 bases from V and 11 bases from J, with 18 bases between. Germline V lookup: CDR1 DFQATT, CDR2 SNEGSKA (reference sequence). The CDR3 is made up of 12 amino acids. Here the CDR3 DNA reads TGCAGTGCCGACAACGACCTGAAGGGGCAGTATTTT. It codes for CSADNDLKGQYF.

The V and J genes are TRBV11-2 and TRBJ1-5, with a tentative D call TRBD1 (5 bases). The CDR3 is 17 residues long. The ends were cut back, 4 bases at V and 0 bases at J, with 16 bases in the middle. Germline CDR1 reads SGHAT; CDR2 reads FQNNGV. CDR3 residues: CASSSRGTAGSNQPQHF. The CDR3 nucleotides are TGTGCCAGCAGCTCCCGAGGGACGGCGGGTAGCAATCAGCCCCAGCATTTT. Based on the CDR3 plus reference TRBV11-2 and TRBJ1-5, the full variable domain is EAGVAQSPRYKIIEKRQSVAFWCNPISGHATLYWYQQILGQGPKLLIQFQNNGVVDDSQLPKDRFSAERLKGVDSTLKIQPAKLEDSAVYLCASSSRGTAGSNQPQHFGDGTRLSIL.

The table lists this clonotype with many counts. The chain is built from TRBV5-1 and TRBJ2-3; the match to TRBD1 covers 9 bases. The germline V gene has CDR1 SGHRS and CDR2 YFSETQ. With V trimmed by 5 bases and J by 2 bases, 3 bases remained unmatched. This CDR3 region has 14 residues. CDR3 coding DNA: TGCGCCAGCAGTAGGGACAGGGACACAGATACGCAGTATTTT. This translates into CASSRDRDTDTQYF.

CDR3 in DNA: TGTGCCAGCAGCAAATCCGGGGGGCGCGGGGCAGATACGCAGTATTTT. It is translated as CASSKSGGRGADTQYF. The chain is built from TRBV28 and TRBJ2-3; D may be TRBD2 (7 bases). This CDR3 contains 16 residues. Germline V lookup: CDR1 MDHEN, CDR2 SYDVKM. V lost 6 bases to trimming and J lost 4 bases, with 20 bases between them.

The chain couples TRBV9 to TRBJ2-7; TRBD1 matches 9 bases. Germline assignment: CDR1 SGDLS and CDR2 YYNGEE. Trimming at V came to 2 bases and at J to 2 bases, leaving 2 bases not matched to a gene. The CDR3 runs 14 residues. CDR3 bases: TGTGCCAGCAGCGTGACAGGGGGAACCTACGAGCAGTACTTC. Protein product: CASSVTGGTYEQYF.

There are a few counts of this clonotype. The chain carries TRBV4-1 and TRBJ1-2, with a weak D call TRBD1 (5 bases). The CDR3 loop spans 14 amino acids. Trimming left V 4 bases short and J 0 bases short, with 9 bases between. CDR1 is MGHRA, CDR2 YSYEKL, per germline. The CDR3 loop reads CASSPRTTNYGYTF. CDR3 sequence (DNA): TGCGCCAGCAGCCCTAGGACAACTAACTATGGCTACACCTTC.

This clonotype was detected a few times. The chain recombines TRBV13 with TRBJ2-7; 7 positions agree with TRBD1. The V gene's germline CDR1 is PRHDT and CDR2 FYEKMQ (reference sequence). V shed 4 bases and J 0 bases; nucleotides not matched to a gene: 15. The CDR3 sequence is 18 residues long. CDR3 nucleotide sequence: TGTGCCAGCAGCTCACTCGGTTGGGGCAGGGGGTCCTCCTACGAGCAGTACTTC. This sequence encodes CASSSLGWGRGSSYEQYF.